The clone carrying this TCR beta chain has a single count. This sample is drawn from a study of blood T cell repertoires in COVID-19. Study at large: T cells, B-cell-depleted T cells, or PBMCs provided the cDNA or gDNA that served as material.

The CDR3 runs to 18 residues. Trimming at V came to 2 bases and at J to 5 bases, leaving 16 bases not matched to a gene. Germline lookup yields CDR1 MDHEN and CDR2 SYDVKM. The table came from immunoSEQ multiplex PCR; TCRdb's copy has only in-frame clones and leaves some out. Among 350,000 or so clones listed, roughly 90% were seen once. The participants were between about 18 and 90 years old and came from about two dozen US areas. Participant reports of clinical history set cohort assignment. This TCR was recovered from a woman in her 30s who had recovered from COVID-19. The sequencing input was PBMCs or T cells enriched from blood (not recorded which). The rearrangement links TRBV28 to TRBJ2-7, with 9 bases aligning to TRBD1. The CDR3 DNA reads TGTGCCAGCAGTTTACGTGTCCTGCAGGACAGGGGATTCCACGAGCAGTACTTC. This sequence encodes CASSLRVLQDRGFHEQYF.